The rows below give T cell receptor beta chains drawn from one sample of a study of blood T cells in healthy people across ages. TCRdb passed the 5' RACE reads through MiXCR, listing each CDR3 protein once. The sample has about 760,000 distinct CDR3 sequences; just over 55% are singletons. Sequenced sample: blood. These receptors were taken from a man aged 35 to 55 in good health. The conserved cysteine and the conserved F or W are not part of the CDR3 here. Each record gives: V gene, CDR3 length, J gene, CDR3 protein.

V gene: TRBV6-2/TRBV6-3; CDR3 length: 10; J gene: TRBJ2-3; CDR3 protein: ASSYGINTQY
V gene: TRBV29-1; CDR3 length: 12; J gene: TRBJ2-1; CDR3 protein: SVARDRGFNEQF
V gene: TRBV4-3; CDR3 length: 13; J gene: TRBJ2-7; CDR3 protein: ASSQDRGQDCEQY
V gene: TRBV24-1; CDR3 length: 11; J gene: TRBJ2-5; CDR3 protein: ATSDYYTETQY
V gene: TRBV7-2; CDR3 length: 12; J gene: TRBJ1-2; CDR3 protein: ASSVDRNNYGYT
V gene: TRBV5-1; CDR3 length: 14; J gene: TRBJ2-5; CDR3 protein: ASSFRLAGDQETQY
V gene: TRBV20-1; CDR3 length: 13; J gene: TRBJ2-3; CDR3 protein: SARRPSENTDTQY
V gene: TRBV6-2/TRBV6-3; CDR3 length: 11; J gene: TRBJ2-1; CDR3 protein: ASSYSHSNEQF
V gene: TRBV3-1; CDR3 length: 15; J gene: TRBJ2-2; CDR3 protein: ASSQELQRGNTGELF
V gene: TRBV7-3; CDR3 length: 13; J gene: TRBJ2-3; CDR3 protein: ASSFPTGSSDTQY
V gene: TRBV6-2/TRBV6-3; CDR3 length: 11; J gene: TRBJ2-1; CDR3 protein: ASSYSPAREQF
V gene: TRBV7-3; CDR3 length: 15; J gene: TRBJ2-3; CDR3 protein: ASSTTGGTGKADTQY
V gene: TRBV4-2; CDR3 length: 13; J gene: TRBJ2-7; CDR3 protein: ASSQTVSGSYEQY
V gene: TRBV6-4; CDR3 length: 13; J gene: -; CDR3 protein: ASSEGLSSYNEQY
V gene: TRBV6-1; CDR3 length: 14; J gene: -; CDR3 protein: ASSVRTGGTLYEQY
V gene: TRBV2; CDR3 length: 12; J gene: TRBJ1-1; CDR3 protein: ASAFQGLNTEAF
V gene: TRBV6-5; CDR3 length: 11; J gene: TRBJ2-2; CDR3 protein: ASSYSVNGELF
V gene: TRBV6-5; CDR3 length: 10; J gene: TRBJ2-7; CDR3 protein: ASTFGANEQY
V gene: TRBV29-1; CDR3 length: 12; J gene: TRBJ1-1; CDR3 protein: SVADRLMNTEAF
V gene: TRBV18; CDR3 length: 12; J gene: TRBJ2-1; CDR3 protein: ASSRLAGDNEQF
V gene: TRBV4-2; CDR3 length: 12; J gene: TRBJ2-1; CDR3 protein: ASSQPGQENEQF
V gene: TRBV6-2/TRBV6-3; CDR3 length: 12; J gene: TRBJ2-7; CDR3 protein: ASSWRLQNYEQY
V gene: TRBV21-1; CDR3 length: 17; J gene: TRBJ2-3; CDR3 protein: ASSKAPGSSGDNTDTQY
V gene: TRBV5-1; CDR3 length: 12; J gene: TRBJ2-1; CDR3 protein: ASSSPDRAWGPF
V gene: TRBV5-1; CDR3 length: 15; J gene: TRBJ2-5; CDR3 protein: ASSSLGSGSSYNEQY
V gene: TRBV6-2/TRBV6-3; CDR3 length: 12; J gene: TRBJ2-5; CDR3 protein: ASSRAGTYNEQY
V gene: TRBV5-1; CDR3 length: 10; J gene: TRBJ2-7; CDR3 protein: ASSDAPPEQY
V gene: TRBV6-2/TRBV6-3; CDR3 length: 13; J gene: TRBJ2-3; CDR3 protein: ASRTPGQPADTQY
V gene: TRBV6-2/TRBV6-3; CDR3 length: 13; J gene: -; CDR3 protein: ASNPLADSYNEQY
V gene: TRBV6-2/TRBV6-3; CDR3 length: 17; J gene: TRBJ2-7; CDR3 protein: ASSDTRPGLAGFPYEQY
V gene: TRBV25-1; CDR3 length: 11; J gene: -; CDR3 protein: ASLRSGLQTQY
V gene: TRBV20-1; CDR3 length: 12; J gene: TRBJ1-2; CDR3 protein: SAKFDTIGYGYT
V gene: TRBV7-2; CDR3 length: 12; J gene: TRBJ2-5; CDR3 protein: ASSLLSGEGTQY
V gene: TRBV6-4; CDR3 length: 12; J gene: TRBJ2-1; CDR3 protein: ASSDSISWGEQF
V gene: TRBV7-2; CDR3 length: 11; J gene: TRBJ2-7; CDR3 protein: ASSLTGQYEQY
V gene: TRBV20-1; CDR3 length: 12; J gene: -; CDR3 protein: SALTGQGTYEQY
V gene: TRBV5-1; CDR3 length: 10; J gene: TRBJ2-2; CDR3 protein: ASSLDPGELF
V gene: TRBV11-1; CDR3 length: 11; J gene: -; CDR3 protein: ASSHRDSGEQY
V gene: TRBV7-9; CDR3 length: 12; J gene: TRBJ2-1; CDR3 protein: ASSLGNDYNEQF
V gene: TRBV12-3/TRBV12-4; CDR3 length: 12; J gene: TRBJ1-6; CDR3 protein: ASSPGQGFSPLH
V gene: TRBV5-4; CDR3 length: 14; J gene: TRBJ2-4; CDR3 protein: ASSSPGHLAKNIQY